The present T cell receptor beta chain was sequenced within a study of human T cells and chemical hapten exposure. In the study overall: Weekly scalp doses of diphenylcyclopropenone were given to patients during the roughly 25-week study. From small differences in pooled library volume came most of the variation in per-sample TCR yields.

Time point here: patch test 1, 2 weeks after DPC sensitization. Treatment: therapeutic diphenylcyclopropenone sensitization with weekly scalp DPC. Per the original data handling: The number of TCRs in each sample had a median of about 96,000 and spanned about 20,000 to 690,600. TCRdb re-called the RACE reads through MiXCR, storing one row per CDR3 protein. The V and J calls and clone size come from TCRdb's table, not from the authors' own analysis. The sample lists tens of thousands of distinct CDR3 sequences, about 11% occurring once. The trim removed 4 bases at V and 4 bases at J, leaving 14 bases unmatched. Germline V gives CDR1 KGHSH, CDR2 LQKENI. The CDR3 extends over 18 amino acids. This clonotype was counted at least ten times.

The sequencing used whole blood, collected in connection with sensitization to the hapten diphenylcyclopropenone (DPC). The rearrangement uses TRBV18 and TRBJ2-3, with 10 positions matching TRBD2. The clonotype was recovered from a woman aged 60 to 75 with alopecia areata. Some clones in this sample may be carry-over from other donors' samples. The CDR3 nucleotides read TGTGCCAGCTCACTCGCGCCAACTAGCGGGGCAAGCCCAGATACGCAGTATTTT. The encoded protein is CASSLAPTSGASPDTQYF.